The 31 T cell receptor beta chains presented below share a single source sample, sequenced in a study of blood T cell repertoires in COVID-19. Sequenced by immunoSEQ multiplex PCR; TCRdb stores in-frame clones only, minus some. The sample records hundreds of thousands of clones, 87% being singletons. The sample was peripheral blood. Receptor source: a woman aged 45-65 years who had recovered from COVID-19.

This clone has only one observation. V gene TRBV28 combines with J gene TRBJ2-7, with D perhaps matching TRBD1 (5 bases). The CDR3 is made up of 12 amino acids. V lost 6 bases and J 3 bases, leaving 9 bases between the germline ends. Per germline, CDR1 MDHEN and CDR2 SYDVKM. The CDR3, as DNA: TGTGCCAGCAGCTACCAGGGCTACGAGCAGTACTTC. This translates into CASSYQGYEQYF.

CDR3 bases: TGTGCCAGCAGCGGCATCAGACCCCCAGGGTCGGGCGGGGAGCTGTTTTTT. Protein product: CASSGIRPPGSGGELFF. The V and J genes are TRBV14 and TRBJ2-2, with D maybe TRBD1 (5 bases). CDR3 length: 17 amino acids. The germline V gene has CDR1 SGHDN and CDR2 FVKESK. Between the trimmed V and J ends, which lost 5 bases and 7 bases, there was a span of 23 bases. Based on the CDR3 plus reference TRBV14 and TRBJ2-2, the full variable domain is EAGVTQFPSHSVIEKGQTVTLRCDPISGHDNLYWYRRVMGKEIKFLLHFVKESKQDESGMPNNRFLAERTGGTYSTLKVQPAELEDSGVYFCASSGIRPPGSGGELFFGEGSRLTVL.

The rearrangement joins TRBV4-2 to TRBJ2-1; a weak D match, TRBD1 (6 bases). This CDR3 is built from 15 residues. Germline V gives CDR1 LGHNA, CDR2 YNFKEQ. Trimming stripped 1 base from V and 3 bases from J, with 10 bases between. CDR3 DNA sequence: TGTGCCAGCAGCCAAGGGACAGCAAGCTACAATGAGCAGTTCTTC. It is translated as CASSQGTASYNEQFF.

The chain links TRBV9 to TRBJ1-1, with 10 bases fitting TRBD1. Germline CDR1 SGDLS, CDR2 YYNGEE. This CDR3 spans 16 amino acids. The trim removed 4 bases at V and 3 bases at J, leaving 9 bases unmatched. CDR3 region: CASSLGQGIGDTEAFF. DNA for the CDR3: TGTGCCAGCAGCTTGGGACAGGGGATAGGAGACACTGAAGCTTTCTTT.

The V call is TRBV7-9, the J call TRBJ1-5; TRBD1 matches 7 bases. Germline values: CDR1 SEHNR, CDR2 FQNEAQ (reference sequence). Unmatched junction bases numbered 2, after V lost 1 base and J lost 2 bases. The CDR3 is 15 amino acids. The CDR3 reads CASSLDTGGNQPQHF. DNA of the CDR3: TGTGCCAGCAGCTTAGATACAGGGGGCAATCAGCCCCAGCATTTT.

The chain joins TRBV7-9 to TRBJ1-5; 7 bases match TRBD1. V shed 4 bases and J 6 bases; nucleotides not matched to a gene: 15. The CDR3 has 17 residues. CDR1 is SEHNR, CDR2 FQNEAQ, per germline (reference sequence). CDR3 loop: CASSSSEQGSSGQPQHF. CDR3 sequence (DNA): TGTGCCAGCAGCTCGAGCGAACAGGGGAGTTCTGGTCAGCCCCAGCATTTT.

V is TRBV6-5 and J is TRBJ1-5; 8 nucleotides agree with TRBD1. V was clipped by 6 bases and J by 6 bases; unmatched bases: 7. The germline V gene encodes CDR1 MNHEY and CDR2 SVGAGI. The CDR3 consists of 14 residues. The DNA of the CDR3 is TGTGCCAGCAGCCGTCAGGGGGCAGCTCAGCCCCAGCATTTT. Translating gives CASSRQGAAQPQHF.

The chain is built from TRBV7-6 and TRBJ1-6; 9 bases are a match to TRBD1. The CDR3 has 16 residues. V shed 5 bases, J shed 5 bases, and the junction held 7 bases outside the gene matches. Germline CDR1 and CDR2: SGHVS and FNYEAQ. The CDR3 loop is CASSARTGADNSPLHF. CDR3 bases: TGTGCCAGCAGCGCCAGGACAGGGGCAGATAATTCACCCCTCCACTTT.

This clone was recorded at least ten times. The chain combines TRBV15 with TRBJ1-6; 8 positions match TRBD1. In germline, CDR1 is LNHNV, CDR2 YYDKDF (reference sequence). The V and J ends lost 5 bases and 6 bases, in that order; junction bases with no gene match: 9. CDR3 length: 16 residues. The CDR3 loop reads CATSPKRDRSNSPLHF. The CDR3 nucleotides are TGTGCCACCAGCCCTAAGCGGGACAGGAGTAATTCACCCCTCCACTTT.

As concerns this clone: This sample also contains other DNA sequences that code for the same CDR3. The rearrangement links TRBV5-1 to TRBJ1-1, with D perhaps TRBD1 (5 bases). The CDR3 is 14 residues long. Trimming cost V 0 bases and J 1 base, with 7 bases left between them. Germline loops: CDR1 SGHRS, CDR2 YFSETQ. The CDR3 loop reads CASSLDGGNTEAFF. CDR3 in DNA: TGCGCCAGCAGCTTGGACGGGGGGAACACTGAAGCTTTCTTT.

The chain carries TRBV6-6 and TRBJ1-1; 10 nucleotides match TRBD1. CDR1 MNHNY and CDR2 SVGAGI come from the germline V gene (reference sequence). The CDR3 runs to 11 residues. V lost 10 bases to trimming and J lost 10 bases; unmatched junction nucleotides: 6. In DNA form, the CDR3 reads TGTGCCACCGGGACAGGGGTAACAGCTTTCTTT. Encoded protein: CATGTGVTAFF.

The V gene is TRBV6-2 or TRBV6-3, the J gene TRBJ2-7; TRBD2 agrees at 15 bases. Losses at the gene ends were 5 bases for V and 7 bases for J; bases not matched to a gene: 9. The germline CDR1 and CDR2 sequences are MNHEY and SVGEGT. The CDR3 spans 16 residues. DNA of the CDR3: TGTGCCAGCAGTCCGGGACTAGCGGGGGGCCGGGGTGAGCAGTACTTC. It specifies CASSPGLAGGRGEQYF.

The J gene is TRBJ2-7, the V gene TRBV7-8; D gene unclear. The CDR3 runs 11 residues. Germline CDR1 SGHVS, CDR2 FQNEAQ. V dropped 1 base and J dropped 9 bases, with 7 bases sitting between them. The CDR3 here is CASSLVTRQYF. In nucleotides, the CDR3 is TGTGCCAGCAGCTTAGTTACGAGGCAGTACTTC.

There are a few counts of this clone. The rearrangement links TRBV5-6 to TRBJ2-6; D gene uncertain. This CDR3 is 14 amino acids long. The ends were cut back, 3 bases at V and 1 base at J, with 5 bases in the middle. Germline CDR1 reads SGHDT; CDR2 reads YYEEEE. The CDR3 DNA reads as TGTGCCAGCAGCTCCGTGTCTGGGGCCAACGTCCTGACTTTC. The encoded protein is CASSSVSGANVLTF.

V is TRBV28 and J is TRBJ1-1; D unclear. Germline CDR1 and CDR2: MDHEN and SYDVKM. This CDR3 contains 13 residues. With 7 bases removed from V and 5 bases from J, the gap between germline ends came to 14 bases. DNA for the CDR3: TGTGCCAGCACCTTTAGCCGGGAAACTGAAGCTTTCTTT. This encodes CASTFSRETEAFF.

The rearrangement links TRBV27 to TRBJ1-2; TRBD1 matches 7 bases. The length of the CDR3 is 15 residues. The germline V gene encodes CDR1 MNHEY and CDR2 SMNVEV (reference sequence). V shed 5 bases, J shed 8 bases, and the junction held 14 bases outside the gene matches. CDR3 region: CASSETATGHPGYTF. CDR3 sequence (DNA): TGTGCCAGCAGTGAAACGGCGACAGGGCACCCGGGCTACACCTTC.

Concerning this clone itself: This sample includes further DNA sequences coding for the same CDR3. The V gene is TRBV28, the J gene TRBJ2-1; 15 positions agree with TRBD2. V lost 9 bases to trimming and J lost 8 bases; unmatched junction nucleotides: 14. The CDR3 is 17 residues long. Germline V gives CDR1 MDHEN, CDR2 SYDVKM. The CDR3, as DNA: TGTGCCAGTCAGGACGGGACTAGCGGGAGGTCCGTACATGAGCAGTTCTTC. Its translation is CASQDGTSGRSVHEQFF.

This clone was detected once. V and J are TRBV5-1 and TRBJ2-6, with a weak D call TRBD1 (5 bases). The CDR3 consists of 16 residues. Germline lookup yields CDR1 SGHRS and CDR2 YFSETQ. V was shortened by 2 bases and J by 2 bases, with 11 bases between the two germline ends. The CDR3 DNA is TGCGCCAGCAGCTTTACAGGTTCCCCTGGGGCCAACGTCCTGACTTTC. This sequence encodes CASSFTGSPGANVLTF.

This chain joins TRBV13 and TRBJ2-7; the D gene is possibly TRBD1 (6 bases). The CDR3 length is 11 residues. Trimming took off 5 bases at V and 9 bases at J, with 11 bases between the two ends. Germline V gives CDR1 PRHDT, CDR2 FYEKMQ (reference sequence). The CDR3 nucleotides read TGTGCCAGCAGCCGTGGGGGCTGGCAGTACTTC. This codes for CASSRGGWQYF.

The chain is built from TRBV7-2 and TRBJ2-1, with 13 bases lining up with TRBD2. Germline CDR1 and CDR2: SGHTA and FQGNSA. The CDR3 has 16 amino acids. Trimming cost V 3 bases and J 7 bases; bases outside gene matches: 6. The CDR3 here is CASSFLTSGGKNEQFF. The CDR3 coding sequence is TGTGCCAGCAGCTTCTTGACTAGCGGGGGGAAGAATGAGCAGTTCTTC.

The rearrangement joins TRBV4-3 to TRBJ2-4; 8 nucleotides agree with TRBD1. Germline CDR1 and CDR2: LGHNA and YSLEER. The ends lost 3 bases at V and 3 bases at J; junction bases unmatched: 10. The CDR3 has 17 amino acids. CDR3 coding DNA: TGCGCCAGCAGCCAGTCTGCAGGGGGCGCTGGCAAAAACATTCAGTACTTC. This translates into CASSQSAGGAGKNIQYF.

This clone was found once. The chain recombines TRBV14 with TRBJ2-1; a possible D gene is TRBD2 (7 bases). V was shortened by 1 base and J by 4 bases, with 14 bases between the two germline ends. Germline CDR1 SGHDN, CDR2 FVKESK. There are 16 residues in the CDR3. This CDR3 is CASSQGVGGLYNEQFF. Here the CDR3 DNA reads TGTGCCAGCAGCCAAGGGGTCGGGGGGCTATACAATGAGCAGTTCTTC.

The V gene is TRBV10-3, the J gene TRBJ2-7, with 7 bases lining up with TRBD2. The V gene end was trimmed by 9 bases and the J gene end by 1 base; junction bases not matched to a gene: 6. CDR3 length equals 13 residues. CDR1 is ENHRY, CDR2 SYGVKD, per germline. CDR3 nucleotide sequence: TGTGCCATGGGGGGGACTGGATCCTACGAGCAGTACTTC. Translated, it gives CAMGGTGSYEQYF.

The chain's CDR3 is CASSFVGRVPETGELFF. The CDR3 DNA is TGTGCCAGCAGTTTTGTCGGGAGGGTCCCCGAGACCGGGGAGCTGTTTTTT. The V and J genes are TRBV27 and TRBJ2-2; TRBD2 agrees at 8 bases. The CDR3 consists of 17 residues. Germline-derived CDR1 and CDR2 are MNHEY and SMNVEV (reference sequence). Trimming at V came to 3 bases and at J to 5 bases, leaving 11 bases not matched to a gene.

The chain links TRBV12-5 to TRBJ2-5; 14 bases map to TRBD2. The germline CDR1 and CDR2 sequences are LGHNT and FRNRAP. After removal of 4 bases from V and 1 base from J, the junction contained 8 bases not matched to a gene. CDR3 length: 18 residues. The CDR3 DNA reads TGTGCTAGTGGTTCCGGGACTAGCGGGGGACTCATCCAAGAGACCCAGTACTTC. This codes for CASGSGTSGGLIQETQYF.

This clone was picked up many times. CDR3 residues: CASSVVGRVWDTQYF. DNA for the CDR3: TGTGCCAGCAGCGTAGTGGGGCGTGTTTGGGATACGCAGTATTTT. This rearrangement joins TRBV9 to TRBJ2-3, with D maybe TRBD1 (5 bases). The germline gives CDR1 SGDLS, CDR2 YYNGEE. Trimming removed 0 bases at V and 6 bases at J, with 14 bases between. This CDR3 region has 15 residues.

The chain joins TRBV15 to TRBJ1-4; 8 positions match TRBD1. CDR3 length: 13 residues. Germline assignment: CDR1 LNHNV and CDR2 YYDKDF (reference sequence). J lost 7 bases, V lost 4 bases, and 2 bases had no gene match. The CDR3 nucleotides are TGTGCCACCAGCACGGACAGGGTTGAAAAACTGTTTTTT. This codes for CATSTDRVEKLFF.

V is TRBV18 and J is TRBJ1-1; 9 bases are a match to TRBD1. CDR1 KGHSH and CDR2 LQKENI come from the germline V gene. Trimming at V came to 3 bases and at J to 1 base, leaving 6 bases not matched to a gene. The CDR3 is 16 amino acids. CDR3 in amino acids: CASSPTLGQGNTEAFF. In nucleotides, the CDR3 is TGTGCCAGCTCACCTACCCTGGGACAGGGGAACACTGAAGCTTTCTTT.

This rearrangement joins TRBV5-4 to TRBJ1-6; D remains unclear. The V gene's germline CDR1 is SGHNT and CDR2 YYREEE (reference sequence). This CDR3 has 19 amino acids. Deletions cut 3 bases from V and 0 bases from J, with 19 bases between. The CDR3 nucleotides are TGTGCCAGCAGCTCTGGAGTGTACCCTGACTTCTCCTATAATTCACCCCTCCACTTT. Protein: CASSSGVYPDFSYNSPLHF.

This chain's CDR3 is CASSINDFRRSGSNSPLHF. CDR3 DNA sequence: TGTGCCAGTAGTATCAACGATTTCAGGAGGAGTGGTAGTAATTCACCCCTCCACTTT. V usage is TRBV19 and J usage is TRBJ1-6, with D unclear. V dropped 3 bases and J dropped 6 bases, with 24 bases sitting between them. Germline V lookup: CDR1 LNHDA, CDR2 SQIVND (reference sequence). This CDR3 comprises 19 residues.

The chain is built from TRBV19 and TRBJ1-1; 9 bases are a match to TRBD1. This CDR3 has 16 amino acids. Germline V CDR1 and CDR2: LNHDA, SQIVND (reference sequence). With 4 bases clipped from V and 2 bases from J, the junction kept 8 bases outside the gene matches. This chain's CDR3 is CASSRGQGHPNTEAFF. CDR3 nucleotides: TGTGCCAGTAGTAGAGGACAGGGGCATCCTAACACTGAAGCTTTCTTT.